A selection of T cell receptor beta chains follows, all from one sample in a study of CD8+CD57+ T cells in acquired aplastic anemia. TCRdb recomputed calls from the reads with MiXCR, one row per CDR3 protein. This table holds hundreds of thousands of distinct CDR3 sequences, 65% to 75% found once. The sequencing input was sorted CD4+, CD8+, or CD8+CD57+ T cells (not recorded which) from PBMCs. These receptors all stem from a human donor in good health, serving as a control. CDR3s include the opening cysteine and the closing phenylalanine or tryptophan. Fields, in order: CDR3 length, clone size, D gene, J gene, V gene, CDR3 DNA, CDR3 protein. The D gene is left open where the match is weak. Some rows have no size entry. The others give once, few or many, or a class for an expanded clone.

14,-,-,TRBJ1-4,TRBV7-2,-,CASNLRAGGEKLFF
15,many,-,TRBJ2-3,TRBV7-3,TGTGCCAGCAGCTTAATGGGGGGGGCCACAGATACGCAGTATTTT,CASSLMGGATDTQYF
16,-,-,TRBJ1-5,TRBV7-9,TGTGCCAGTAGGAATGAAGGGGCATGTTACAATCAGCCCCAGCATTTT,CASRNEGACYNQPQHF
11,few,-,TRBJ1-1,TRBV6-6,TGTGCCAGCAGGGACGGGACTGAAGCTTTCTTT,CASRDGTEAFF
13,-,-,TRBJ2-7,TRBV2,TGTGCCAGCAGCAGACGAGAGGGTGAGGACCAGCACTTC,CASSRREGEDQHF
14,-,-,TRBJ1-2,TRBV5-1,TGCGCCAGCAGCCAGGTGCGTCAGAACACTGGCTACACCTTC,CASSQVRQNTGYTF
16,-,TRBD1,TRBJ2-7,TRBV11-1,TGTGCCAGCAGCTTAGACTTCGGGACAGGGAACTACGAGCAGTACTTC,CASSLDFGTGNYEQYF
13,-,TRBD1,TRBJ2-5,TRBV10-3,TGTGGCATCGGTAGACAGGGTCAAGAGACCCAGTACTTC,CGIGRQGQETQYF
14,-,-,TRBJ1-1,TRBV20-1,TGCAGTGCAGGGAACCACAGGGTGAGCACTGAAGCTTTCTTT,CSAGNHRVSTEAFF
16,few,TRBD1,TRBJ2-7,TRBV19,TGTGCCAGTAGTTACGGGACAGGGGATTTGCCCTACGAGCAGTACTTC,CASSYGTGDLPYEQYF
15,few,TRBD1,TRBJ2-3,TRBV7-8,TGTGCCAGCAGCCTCCTGACAGGGGGCGCAGATACGCAGTATTTT,CASSLLTGGADTQYF
14,-,-,TRBJ2-3,TRBV5-1,TGCGCCAGCAGCCAGGAGCTATTACCTGATACGCAGTATTTT,CASSQELLPDTQYF
15,many,TRBD1,TRBJ1-5,TRBV6-5,TGTGCCAGCAGTTACTCGGGGACAGGGGTTCAGCCCCAGCATTTT,CASSYSGTGVQPQHF
15,many,TRBD2,TRBJ2-1,TRBV20-1,TGCAGTGCTAGCACTAGCGGGGGGAGGGACAATGAGCAGTTCTTC,CSASTSGGRDNEQFF
13,-,-,TRBJ1-1,TRBV20-1,TGCAGTGCTGGGAGGGGGGGAAACACTGAAGCTTTCTTT,CSAGRGGNTEAFF
13,-,-,TRBJ2-5,TRBV6-5,TGTGCCAGCAGTTACCCAGGGCTGGAGACCCAGTACTTC,CASSYPGLETQYF
15,many,-,TRBJ2-7,TRBV20-1,TGCAGTGCTAGAGATCCGGGGGGCCTTGCCTACGAGCAGTACTTC,CSARDPGGLAYEQYF
16,-,-,TRBJ2-7,TRBV7-3,TGTGCCACCAGCAGAACGTTGGGAGAGACTATCTACGAGCAGTACTTC,CATSRTLGETIYEQYF
13,-,-,TRBJ2-2,TRBV5-1,TGCGCCAGCAGCAGAGACTACCCCGGGGAGCTGTTTTTT,CASSRDYPGELFF
13,-,-,TRBJ1-1,TRBV5-1,TGCGCCAGCAGCTCCGTAGCGAACACTGAAGCTTTCTTT,CASSSVANTEAFF
14,-,-,TRBJ1-1,TRBV29-1,TGCAGCGTTGAAGAGAGTCGCCGAAACTATGGATATACCTTT,CSVEESRRNYGYTF
14,-,-,TRBJ2-7,TRBV9,TGTGCCAGCAGTTGTTCGTGGAGCAGGTTCGTGCAGAACTTC,CASSCSWSRFVQNF
15,-,-,TRBJ2-1,TRBV9,TGTGCCAGCAGCGTAGCTAGGACTACCGGGGCTGAGCAGTTCTTC,CASSVARTTGAEQFF
14,-,-,TRBJ1-2,TRBV7-2,TGTGCCAGTAGCACAATTCACGGTGTCTTCGTGTACACCTTC,CASSTIHGVFVYTF
15,-,TRBD1,TRBJ1-4,TRBV7-2,TGTGCCAGCAGCTACAGGGGAGATGCTAATGAAATATTTTTTTTT,CASSYRGDANEIFFF
14,many,-,TRBJ2-2,TRBV20-1,TGCAGTGCTAGAGATCTTGGGTCGGTCGGGGAGCTGTTTTTT,CSARDLGSVGELFF
13,few,-,TRBJ2-1,TRBV19,TGTGCCAGTAGTTTGACCCCTTACAATGAGCAGTTCTTC,CASSLTPYNEQFF
13,few,-,TRBJ1-2,TRBV19,TGTGCCAGTAGTATGGGCGATGGCTATGGCTACACCTTC,CASSMGDGYGYTF
19,-,-,TRBJ2-7,TRBV29-1,TGCAGCGTTGCCGGACAGCTGAACACTGACAGTAAAAGCTCCTACGAGCAGTACTTC,CSVAGQLNTDSKSSYEQYF